These T cell receptor beta chains were read from a single sample in a study of Ad26.COV2.S vaccination and SARS-CoV-2 variants. Profiled with immunoSEQ multiplex PCR; TCRdb holds only in-frame clones, not every one. The sample has approximately 420,000 clones; roughly nine tenths are singletons. Sequenced material: peripheral blood, taken in a trial of Ad26.COV2.S vaccine versus placebo. These receptors were taken from a person between 18 and 65 years old who received the Ad26.COV2.S COVID-19 vaccine or a placebo. Each CDR3 is given with its conserved first and last residue. Each record gives: CDR3 length, V gene, D gene, J gene, CDR3 protein. D genes are given only for firm matches.

16	TRBV4-1	TRBD1	TRBJ1-2	CASSHPGQGASYGYTF
19	TRBV9	TRBD1	TRBJ1-1	CASSPVVGDRGRGNTEAFF
14	TRBV7-2	TRBD1	TRBJ2-5	CASSYDRAFETQYF
15	TRBV24-1	NA	TRBJ1-2	CATSGRDTGLYGYTF
16	TRBV7-6	TRBD1	TRBJ2-2	CASSPRQGVSTGELFF
15	TRBV4-1	NA	TRBJ1-2	CASSQVLPRGYGYTF
15	TRBV4-1	NA	TRBJ1-3	CASSQVGFSGNTIYF
15	TRBV6-5	TRBD2	TRBJ2-3	CASSTLAGKTDTQYF
14	TRBV4-2	NA	TRBJ1-3	CASSAQSGPDTIYF
14	TRBV6-5	NA	TRBJ1-6	CASSWDDYNSPLHF
16	TRBV5-4	NA	TRBJ1-2	CASSFLTGPPQRGYTF
17	TRBV4-1	NA	TRBJ2-1	CASSQIGHLSSYNEQFF
14	TRBV3-1/TRBV3-2	TRBD1	TRBJ1-2	CASSQMVTGAGYTF
15	TRBV5-6	NA	TRBJ1-3	CASSLVGSSGNTIYF
15	TRBV5-1	NA	TRBJ2-5	CASSLAGTRQETQYF
14	TRBV11-2	NA	TRBJ2-3	CASSLGVGWDTQYF
12	TRBV30	NA	TRBJ1-2	CAWSVPMDGYTF
16	TRBV7-9	NA	TRBJ2-7	CASSLGTDPTWDEQYF
17	TRBV15	NA	TRBJ1-5	CATSRGGGGRANQPQHF
14	TRBV30	NA	TRBJ2-7	CAWSYLRSSYEQYF
13	TRBV6-2/TRBV6-3	NA	TRBJ1-2	CASSYSSAYGYTF
13	TRBV15	TRBD2	TRBJ2-3	CATAGGPGDTQYF
14	TRBV23-1	NA	TRBJ1-2	CASSHLAQGDGYTF
16	TRBV11-2	NA	TRBJ2-2	CASSARSAANTGELFF
16	TRBV4-3	TRBD2	TRBJ2-7	CASSQDTGRVKHEQYF
14	TRBV4-3	NA	TRBJ2-4	CASSQRQSQNIQYF
15	TRBV27	NA	TRBJ2-7	CASSLQSDSYYEQYF
18	TRBV12-5	TRBD2	TRBJ2-3	CASGLVTAGGPAGDTQYF
12	TRBV12-3/TRBV12-4	NA	TRBJ1-2	CASSLEGYGYTF